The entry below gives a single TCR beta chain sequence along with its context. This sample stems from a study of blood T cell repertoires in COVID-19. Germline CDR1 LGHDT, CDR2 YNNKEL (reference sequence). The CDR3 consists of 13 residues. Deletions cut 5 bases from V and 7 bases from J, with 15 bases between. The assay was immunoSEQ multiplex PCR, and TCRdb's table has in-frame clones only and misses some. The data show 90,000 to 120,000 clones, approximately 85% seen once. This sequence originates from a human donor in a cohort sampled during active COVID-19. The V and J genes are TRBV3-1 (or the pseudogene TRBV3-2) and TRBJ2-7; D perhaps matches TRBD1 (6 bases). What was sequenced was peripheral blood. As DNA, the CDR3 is TGTGCCAGCAGCTGGGACATAACGGGGGAGCAGTACTTC. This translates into CASSWDITGEQYF.